This T cell receptor (beta chain) was identified during a study of shared clonotypes between healthy human individuals. Every donor, a Caucasian adult, lived in Nashville, Tennessee. The repertoire was sequenced with immunoSEQ multiplex PCR; TCRdb's copy has only in-frame clones and lacks some. The sample shows some 2 million clones, approximately 95% of them seen only once. This clone was seen just once. The CDR3 loop spans 15 amino acids. The V gene's germline CDR1 is LNHDA and CDR2 SQIVND (reference sequence). Trimming left V 3 bases short and J 4 bases short, with 15 bases between. The sequenced material came from naive CD4+ T cells sorted from blood. The subset denotes: CD45RA+ positively selected. This TCR came from a man younger than 30 in good health. The chain couples TRBV19 to TRBJ1-1; D not resolved. DNA of the CDR3: TGTGCCAGTAGTATGGGTAGTAAGGGTTCCACTGAAGCTTTCTTT. Its translation is CASSMGSKGSTEAFF.